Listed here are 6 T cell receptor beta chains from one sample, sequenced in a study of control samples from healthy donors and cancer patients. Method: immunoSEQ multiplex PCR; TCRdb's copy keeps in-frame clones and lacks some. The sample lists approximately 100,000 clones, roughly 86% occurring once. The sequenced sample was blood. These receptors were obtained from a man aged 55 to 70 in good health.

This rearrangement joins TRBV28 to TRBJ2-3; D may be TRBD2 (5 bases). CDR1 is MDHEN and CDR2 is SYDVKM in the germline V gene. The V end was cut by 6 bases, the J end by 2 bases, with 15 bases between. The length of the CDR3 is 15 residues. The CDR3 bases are TGTGCCAGCAGCCCCCCCCTAGCTCCCACAGATACGCAGTATTTT. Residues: CASSPPLAPTDTQYF.

CDR3 in DNA: TGTGCCAGCAGCTTGGATGCGGGGAGGGATTGGAATGAGCAGTTCTTC. This encodes CASSLDAGRDWNEQFF. The genes are TRBV7-9 and TRBJ2-1; TRBD2 matches at 7 bases. The junction had 12 bases not matched to a gene; V was cut back by 3 bases and J by 7 bases. This CDR3 spans 16 amino acids. From germline, CDR1 is SEHNR and CDR2 FQNEAQ (reference sequence).

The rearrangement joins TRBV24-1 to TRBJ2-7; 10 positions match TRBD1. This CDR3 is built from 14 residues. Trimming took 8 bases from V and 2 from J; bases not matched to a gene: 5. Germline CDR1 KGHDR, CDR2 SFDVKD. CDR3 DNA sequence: TGTGCCACCATGTCGGGACAGGGGACCTACGAGCAGTACTTC. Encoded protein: CATMSGQGTYEQYF.

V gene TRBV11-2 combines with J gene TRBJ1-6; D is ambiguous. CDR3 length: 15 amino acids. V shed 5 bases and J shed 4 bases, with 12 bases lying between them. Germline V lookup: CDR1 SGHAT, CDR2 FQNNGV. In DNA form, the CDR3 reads TGTGCCAGCAGCCCCCTCTCCGGGTATAATTCACCCCTCCACTTT. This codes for CASSPLSGYNSPLHF.

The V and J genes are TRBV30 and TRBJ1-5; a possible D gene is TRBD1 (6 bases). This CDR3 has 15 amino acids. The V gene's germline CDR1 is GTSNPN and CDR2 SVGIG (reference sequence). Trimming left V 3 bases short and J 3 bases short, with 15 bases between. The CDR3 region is CAWSAGHRVNQPQHF. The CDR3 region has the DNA TGTGCCTGGAGCGCGGGCCACAGGGTCAATCAGCCCCAGCATTTT.

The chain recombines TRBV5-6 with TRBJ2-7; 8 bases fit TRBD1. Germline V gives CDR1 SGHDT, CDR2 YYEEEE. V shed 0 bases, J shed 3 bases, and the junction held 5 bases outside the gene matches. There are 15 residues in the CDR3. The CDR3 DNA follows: TGTGCCAGCAGCTTGGGCCTCGGGACAGGCTACGAGCAGTACTTC. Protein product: CASSLGLGTGYEQYF.